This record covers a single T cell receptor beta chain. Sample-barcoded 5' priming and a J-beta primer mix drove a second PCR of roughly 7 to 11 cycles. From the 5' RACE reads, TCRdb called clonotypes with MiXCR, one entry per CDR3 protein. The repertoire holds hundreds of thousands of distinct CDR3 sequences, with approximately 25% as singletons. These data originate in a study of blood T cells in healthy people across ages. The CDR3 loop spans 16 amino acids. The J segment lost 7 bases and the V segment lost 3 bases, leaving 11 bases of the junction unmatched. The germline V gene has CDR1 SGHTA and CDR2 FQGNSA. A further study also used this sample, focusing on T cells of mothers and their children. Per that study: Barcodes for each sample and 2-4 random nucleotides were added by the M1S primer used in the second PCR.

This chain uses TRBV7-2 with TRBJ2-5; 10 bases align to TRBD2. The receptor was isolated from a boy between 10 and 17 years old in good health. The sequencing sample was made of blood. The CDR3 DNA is TGTGCCAGCAGCTTTGGTAGCGGGGGGAGAGGAGGGACCCAGTACTTC. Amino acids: CASSFGSGGRGGTQYF. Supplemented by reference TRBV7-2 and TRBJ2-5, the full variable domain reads GAGVSQSPSNKVTEKGKDVELRCDPISGHTALYWYRQSLGQGLEFLIYFQGNSAPDKSGLPSDRFSAERTGGSVSTLTIQRTQQEDSAVYLCASSFGSGGRGGTQYFGPGTRLLVL.